These T cell receptor beta chains were read from a single sample in a study of blood T cells in healthy people across ages. From the 5' RACE reads, TCRdb called clonotypes with MiXCR, one entry per CDR3 protein. Of 780,000 or so distinct CDR3 sequences detected, about 56% appear once; the ten largest clones hold 20% to 30%. Sequencing input: blood. Receptor source: a man in his forties or fifties in good health. Both conserved end residues are part of each CDR3. The order of the fields is CDR3 length, J gene, V gene, CDR3 protein.

length: 16
J: TRBJ2-3
V: TRBV9
CDR3: CASSPQEGGVTDTQYF

length: 13
J: TRBJ1-1
V: TRBV6-5
CDR3: CASSRDLNTEAFF

length: 17
J: TRBJ1-1
V: TRBV6-1
CDR3: CASSSEGGQILNTEAFF

length: 14
J: TRBJ2-2
V: TRBV2
CDR3: CASSSDRAGGELFF

length: 13
J: TRBJ1-5
V: TRBV7-3
CDR3: CTSSLRGNQPQHF

length: 12
J: TRBJ2-1
V: TRBV10-3
CDR3: CAIAEGTTKQFF

length: 16
J: TRBJ2-3
V: TRBV15
CDR3: CATSRAGTGGLDTQYF

length: 12
J: TRBJ1-1
V: TRBV29-1
CDR3: CSVVVQLTEAFF

length: 11
J: TRBJ2-1
V: TRBV20-1
CDR3: CSARLWEGQFF

length: 14
J: TRBJ2-1
V: TRBV28
CDR3: CASQTSTSYNEQFF

length: 14
J: TRBJ2-3
V: TRBV27
CDR3: CASSITSGLATQYF

length: 15
J: NA
V: TRBV24-1
CDR3: CATSGLTSGTYEQYF

length: 17
J: TRBJ1-1
V: TRBV15
CDR3: CATSRDPGGALNTEAFF

length: 17
J: TRBJ2-1
V: TRBV24-1
CDR3: CATSDRSTGGRYNEQFF

length: 15
J: NA
V: TRBV14
CDR3: CASSQVPSGRETQYF

length: 11
J: TRBJ1-2
V: TRBV29-1
CDR3: CSVEKGGGYTF

length: 13
J: TRBJ1-2
V: TRBV29-1
CDR3: CSAQPATLGPYTF

length: 16
J: TRBJ2-1
V: TRBV7-3
CDR3: CASSLMSREVAETQFF

length: 19
J: TRBJ2-5
V: TRBV11-2
CDR3: CASIPHPQTGQGASWEQYF

length: 12
J: TRBJ2-5
V: TRBV25-1
CDR3: CASSETGLGQYF

length: 13
J: TRBJ1-6
V: TRBV28
CDR3: CASSLTGASPLHF

length: 17
J: TRBJ2-3
V: TRBV2
CDR3: CANSGQGVAGLGDTQYF

length: 14
J: TRBJ2-1
V: TRBV3-1
CDR3: CASSRPLSTLEQFF

length: 16
J: TRBJ1-5
V: TRBV6-5
CDR3: CASSAKGQFSGQPQHF

length: 17
J: TRBJ2-3
V: TRBV10-3
CDR3: CAISVISGTGGTDTQYF

length: 12
J: TRBJ1-5
V: TRBV20-1
CDR3: CSAVLGNQPQHF

length: 15
J: TRBJ2-1
V: TRBV13
CDR3: CASSSTGVPYNEQFF

length: 15
J: TRBJ1-4
V: TRBV4-2
CDR3: CASSQYVAGSEKLFF

length: 13
J: TRBJ2-3
V: TRBV29-1
CDR3: CSVVRFSSDTQYF

length: 13
J: TRBJ1-2
V: TRBV2
CDR3: CASTAGEFYGYTF

length: 15
J: TRBJ2-7
V: TRBV9
CDR3: CASSVGGISSYEQYF

length: 13
J: TRBJ1-2
V: TRBV29-1
CDR3: CSVNRGLDYGYTF

length: 15
J: TRBJ2-3
V: TRBV9
CDR3: CASSAELAGTDTQYF

length: 15
J: TRBJ2-1
V: TRBV12-3/TRBV12-4
CDR3: CASSLHRDGGNEQFF

length: 13
J: TRBJ1-1
V: TRBV4-3
CDR3: CASKTGLSGEAFF

length: 16
J: TRBJ2-7
V: TRBV10-3
CDR3: CAISGSLDLFPYEQYF

length: 14
J: TRBJ2-3
V: TRBV9
CDR3: CASSESTETDTQYF

length: 10
J: TRBJ1-6
V: TRBV9
CDR3: CASSGSPLHF

length: 15
J: TRBJ2-1
V: TRBV6-5
CDR3: CASRRGGTGVNEQFF

length: 17
J: TRBJ2-1
V: TRBV20-1
CDR3: CSARSAPAGGPRNEQFF

length: 16
J: NA
V: TRBV27
CDR3: CASSSSSGRAFYEQYF

length: 14
J: TRBJ2-5
V: TRBV7-2
CDR3: CASSLDSGRNEQYF

length: 13
J: TRBJ2-3
V: TRBV27
CDR3: CASSVYGTDTQYF

length: 15
J: NA
V: TRBV2
CDR3: CASRQAGELQETQYF

length: 16
J: NA
V: TRBV7-2
CDR3: CASSQVLAGERYEQYF

length: 13
J: TRBJ2-7
V: TRBV5-5
CDR3: CASSIGTAYEQYF

length: 12
J: TRBJ2-3
V: TRBV24-1
CDR3: CATASLIDTQYF

length: 14
J: TRBJ2-1
V: TRBV29-1
CDR3: CSALGGTSRNEQFF

length: 13
J: TRBJ2-2
V: TRBV5-1
CDR3: CASDRGQTGELFF

length: 13
J: TRBJ2-7
V: TRBV20-1
CDR3: CSASPSPYGEQYF

length: 14
J: TRBJ1-1
V: TRBV5-1
CDR3: CASSSPGQGTEAFF

length: 13
J: TRBJ1-1
V: TRBV6-4
CDR3: CASSEHRGGRAFF

length: 14
J: TRBJ2-5
V: TRBV7-2
CDR3: CASSSWTGRETQYF

length: 19
J: TRBJ2-3
V: TRBV6-2/TRBV6-3
CDR3: CASSYGELAGGRITDTQYF